This T cell receptor (beta chain) was sequenced in a study of T cell responses to AZD1222 COVID-19 vaccine. Regarding this clone: Its specificity is unknown.

Study conclusions and caveats: It was only a handful of AZD1222 recipients who were seropositive at baseline. Donors skewed white British and female; clonal diversity was possibly underestimated. At 160-218 and 743-854, vaccine-associated CD4 TCRs were dominant, and they spanned spike.

Sequenced by immunoSEQ multiplex PCR; TCRdb stores in-frame clones only, minus some. The sample lists 84,000 or so clones; roughly nine tenths were seen once. The CDR3 has 14 residues. The germline CDR1 and CDR2 sequences are MRHNA and SNTAGT. Deletions cut 6 bases from V and 5 bases from J, with 15 bases between. This clonotype originated in an adult in good health. The genes are TRBV6-4 and TRBJ2-3; D remains ambiguous. The source material was peripheral blood, sampled on day 0 of AZD1222 vaccination. CDR3 region: CASSPNGPQDTQYF. CDR3 bases: TGTGCCAGCAGCCCCAACGGCCCACAAGATACGCAGTATTTT.